The 28 T cell receptor beta chains reported below all come from one sample, sequenced in a study of T cells in localized non-small cell lung cancer (dated by TCRdb to 2020 to 2021). The library was built by means of the immunoSEQ multiplex PCR assay. The clones in this table, taken by TCRdb from immuneACCESS, are in-frame only. Not every clone is retained; where verified, under half of the shortfall comes from an unresolved V gene, and the cause of the rest is unknown. The sample includes about 40,000 clones, with about 86% observed a single time. Under 7.5% of the sample is taken by the ten largest. The sample here was peripheral blood mononuclear cells, taken before any cancer treatment. All receptors come from a male donor older than 55 with stage II lung adenocarcinoma.

The genes are TRBV30 and TRBJ1-1, with D unresolved. Germline CDR1 is GTSNPN and CDR2 is SVGIG (reference sequence). The V and J ends lost 1 base and 5 bases respectively, with 8 bases between them. The CDR3 consists of 12 residues. Here the CDR3 reads CAWSERGTEAFF. CDR3 nucleotides: TGTGCCTGGAGTGAGCGAGGGACTGAAGCTTTCTTT.

This rearrangement joins TRBV2 to TRBJ1-3, with a possible D match to TRBD1 (6 bases). The CDR3 has 14 residues. Germline assignment: CDR1 SNHLY and CDR2 FYNNEI. V was cut by 6 bases and J by 2 bases, with 11 bases left in between. Here the CDR3 reads CASRVGAPGNTIYF. The CDR3 region has the DNA TGTGCCAGCAGGGTGGGGGCCCCTGGAAACACCATATATTTT.

This chain joins TRBV6-4 and TRBJ2-3; 9 bases align to TRBD2. The CDR3 extends over 16 amino acids. The J segment lost 7 bases and the V segment lost 2 bases, leaving 10 bases of the junction unmatched. Germline CDR1 MRHNA, CDR2 SNTAGT. CDR3 DNA sequence: TGTGCCAGCAGTGACGATATAGCGGGAGTTGCGAATACGCAGTATTTT. It encodes CASSDDIAGVANTQYF.

V usage is TRBV7-8 and J usage is TRBJ2-5; D ambiguous. TRBJ2-7 explains the end of the DNA better; the J call may be wrong. This CDR3 region has 12 residues. The V gene's germline CDR1 is SGHVS and CDR2 FQNEAQ. The CDR3 loop reads CASSLGFNEQYF. The CDR3, as DNA: TGTGCCAGCAGCTTAGGTTTCAACGAGCAGTACTTC.

The chain employs TRBV19 and TRBJ1-5; D possibly corresponds to TRBD1 (6 bases). Per germline, CDR1 LNHDA and CDR2 SQIVND (reference sequence). The CDR3 loop spans 12 amino acids. Trimming removed 11 bases from V and 4 bases from J, with 12 bases in between. The CDR3 DNA sequence: TGTGCCTCAAGAGGGGGGAATCAGCCCCAGCATTTT. Protein sequence: CASRGGNQPQHF.

The J gene is TRBJ1-1, the V gene TRBV2; 8 bases fit TRBD1. V trimming: 5 bases; J trimming: 10 bases; junction bases outside the gene matches: 9. CDR1 and CDR2 from the germline V gene are SNHLY and FYNNEI. The CDR3 length is 13 residues. In nucleotides, the CDR3 is TGTGCCAGCAGTTCCGGACAGGGCGATGGAGCTTTCTTT. This codes for CASSSGQGDGAFF.

The chain combines TRBV10-3 with TRBJ2-7, with 9 bases fitting TRBD1. There are 14 residues in the CDR3. The trim removed 6 bases at V and 3 bases at J, leaving 6 bases unmatched. The germline V gene has CDR1 ENHRY and CDR2 SYGVKD. The CDR3: CAIRPGQGLYEQYF. In DNA form, the CDR3 reads TGTGCCATCAGGCCGGGACAGGGACTCTACGAGCAGTACTTC.

Notes on this clone: This same CDR3 is encoded by further DNA sequences in the sample. The chain recombines TRBV6-5 with TRBJ1-5; D may be TRBD1 (6 bases). The CDR3 contains 15 residues. Per germline, CDR1 MNHEY and CDR2 SVGAGI. Trimming took off 0 bases at V and 2 bases at J, with 8 bases between the two ends. CDR3 sequence: CASSYSRGGNQPQHF. As DNA, the CDR3 is TGTGCCAGCAGTTACTCGAGGGGGGGCAATCAGCCCCAGCATTTT.

CDR3 nucleotide sequence: TGTGCCAGCAGCTTAAAAGGGGGAGAAAAACTGTTTTTT. Its translation is CASSLKGGEKLFF. V gene TRBV7-8 combines with J gene TRBJ1-4, with a weak D call TRBD1 (6 bases). V lost 2 bases, J lost 8 bases, and 9 bases lay in between. Germline V CDR1 and CDR2: SGHVS, FQNEAQ. The length of the CDR3 is 13 residues.

The chain is built from TRBV5-6 and TRBJ2-1; possibly TRBD2 for D (5 bases). This CDR3 has 15 amino acids. With 4 bases removed from V and 0 bases from J, the gap between germline ends came to 11 bases. Germline values: CDR1 SGHDT, CDR2 YYEEEE. The DNA for the CDR3 is TGTGCCAGCAGCGGTGGACTTCTCTCCTACAATGAGCAGTTCTTC. Its translation: CASSGGLLSYNEQFF.

The chain combines TRBV5-5 with TRBJ2-2; 13 bases agree with TRBD2. The germline CDR1 and CDR2 sequences are SGHKS and YYEKEE (reference sequence). V gave up 5 bases and J gave up 6 bases; unmatched junction bases: 4. The CDR3 has 15 residues. Here the CDR3 DNA reads TGTGCCAGCAGTTCGGGACTAGCGGGACCCGGGGAGCTGTTTTTT. Translation gives CASSSGLAGPGELFF.

The rearrangement joins TRBV7-2 to TRBJ2-7, with D hard to call. The V end was cut by 3 bases, the J end by 3 bases, with 12 bases between. CDR3 length: 14 amino acids. CDR1 is SGHTA, CDR2 FQGNSA, per germline. The CDR3: CASSFSQASYEQYF. CDR3 nucleotide sequence: TGTGCCAGCAGCTTTTCTCAGGCAAGCTACGAGCAGTACTTC.

This clone was seen a few times. The chain employs TRBV7-8 and TRBJ2-5, with D possibly TRBD2 on 6 matching bases. CDR1 and CDR2 (germline): SGHVS, FQNEAQ. CDR3 length: 13 residues. With 7 bases removed from V and 7 bases from J, the gap between germline ends came to 16 bases. CDR3 region: CASTGVGVGTQYF. Here the CDR3 DNA reads TGTGCCAGCACGGGGGTGGGAGTAGGGACCCAGTACTTC.

This clone was found a few times. The chain uses TRBV15 and TRBJ1-5; weak D call: TRBD1 (5 bases). V lost 5 bases to trimming and J lost 9 bases, with 14 bases between them. The CDR3 contains 13 residues. Germline assignment: CDR1 LNHNV and CDR2 YYDKDF (reference sequence). CDR3 residues: CATSGGGRGPQHF. DNA of the CDR3: TGTGCCACCAGCGGGGGAGGACGGGGGCCCCAGCATTTT.

V gene TRBV11-2 combines with J gene TRBJ1-2, with D unresolved. V lost 2 bases, J lost 5 bases, and 9 bases lay in between. Germline V lookup: CDR1 SGHAT, CDR2 FQNNGV. The CDR3 covers 13 residues. The CDR3 bases are TGTGCCAGCAGCTTAAGCCTACAGTATGGCTACACCTTC. Protein: CASSLSLQYGYTF.

V and J are TRBV5-4 and TRBJ2-1; a weak D match, TRBD2 (6 bases). CDR1 and CDR2 (germline): SGHNT, YYREEE (reference sequence). The CDR3 has 14 residues. V was pared by 4 bases and J by 6 bases, with 14 bases between. CDR3 sequence (DNA): TGTGCCAGCAGCGGTGGCTGGGGACTCAATGAGCAGTTCTTC. It codes for CASSGGWGLNEQFF.

The chain links TRBV18 to TRBJ1-1; D might be TRBD1 (5 bases). Germline CDR1 reads KGHSH; CDR2 reads LQKENI. V was shortened by 3 bases and J by 1 base, with 12 bases between the two germline ends. CDR3 length: 15 residues. CDR3 sequence (DNA): TGTGCCAGCTCACCTCCGGGACGGCAGAACACTGAAGCTTTCTTT. Translation: CASSPPGRQNTEAFF.

The rearrangement uses TRBV30 and TRBJ1-5, with D possibly matching TRBD1 (6 bases). The CDR3 loop spans 14 amino acids. Germline CDR1 GTSNPN, CDR2 SVGIG (reference sequence). V was clipped by 3 bases and J by 6 bases, with 15 bases between them. The CDR3 nucleotides read TGTGCCTGGAGCCTACAGGGAGATGGTCAGCCCCAGCATTTT. Encoded protein: CAWSLQGDGQPQHF.

The rearrangement links TRBV7-9 to TRBJ2-7; a weak D match, TRBD2 (5 bases). CDR1 and CDR2 (germline): SEHNR, FQNEAQ (reference sequence). Trimming stripped 0 bases from V and 0 bases from J, with 12 bases between. CDR3 length: 16 residues. Here the CDR3 DNA reads TGTGCCAGCAGCTTAGCGGGGAGAGGCAACTCCTACGAGCAGTACTTC. Translated, it gives CASSLAGRGNSYEQYF.

Points on this clone: Other DNA sequences in this specimen translate into the identical CDR3. V and J are TRBV5-4 and TRBJ2-7; D not certain. The CDR3 has 12 amino acids. Trimming pared 0 bases from V and 5 bases from J, leaving 6 bases between. Looked up from germline, CDR1 is SGHNT and CDR2 is YYREEE (reference sequence). The CDR3 loop reads CASSLEGNEQYF. The CDR3 DNA follows: TGTGCCAGCAGCTTGGAAGGAAACGAGCAGTACTTC.

The V call is TRBV6-1, the J call TRBJ2-1; D not resolved. From germline, CDR1 is MNHNS and CDR2 SASEGT. This CDR3 spans 12 amino acids. The DNA of the CDR3 is TGTGGGGCTGGAGTTTCCTACAATGAGCAGTTCTTC. It yields the protein CGAGVSYNEQFF.

Only a few counts were recorded for this clone. J is TRBJ1-5 and V is TRBV19; 10 bases are a match to TRBD1. V was clipped by 4 bases and J by 6 bases; unmatched bases: 3. This CDR3 is 14 amino acids long. Looked up from germline, CDR1 is LNHDA and CDR2 is SQIVND (reference sequence). Here the CDR3 DNA reads TGTGCCAGTAGTACGACAGGGGGCGGTCAGCCCCAGCATTTT. It codes for CASSTTGGGQPQHF. The full variable domain, completed using reference TRBV19 and TRBJ1-5, is DGGITQSPKYLFRKEGQNVTLSCEQNLNHDAMYWYRQDPGQGLRLIYYSQIVNDFQKGDIAEGYSVSREKKESFPLTVTSAQKNPTAFYLCASSTTGGGQPQHFGDGTRLSIL.

The V and J genes are TRBV4-1 and TRBJ2-2; tentatively, D is TRBD1 (5 bases). Germline V gives CDR1 MGHRA, CDR2 YSYEKL. The length of the CDR3 is 15 residues. V lost 5 bases and J lost 0, with 10 bases in between. The CDR3 loop reads CASSARASNTGELFF. The CDR3 nucleotides are TGCGCCAGCAGCGCCAGGGCCTCGAACACCGGGGAGCTGTTTTTT.

The chain employs TRBV14 and TRBJ1-2, with D possibly TRBD1 on 6 matching bases. Trimming took 1 base from V and 7 from J, leaving 16 bases between them. The V gene's germline CDR1 is SGHDN and CDR2 FVKESK. This CDR3 has 15 residues. CDR3 amino acids: CASSQGGRSGAGYTF. CDR3 DNA: TGTGCCAGCAGCCAAGGAGGGAGGTCGGGGGCTGGCTACACCTTC.

The gene calls are TRBV6-5 and TRBJ2-7, with D perhaps being TRBD1 or TRBD2 (5 bases each). Germline V gene sequence: CDR1 MNHEY, CDR2 SVGAGI. CDR3 length equals 16 residues. The germline V and J ends were trimmed by 0 bases and 2 bases, with 14 bases remaining between them. Here the CDR3 DNA reads TGTGCCAGCAGTTACTCCGACCCCCAGGGAGCCTACGAGCAGTACTTC. It translates to CASSYSDPQGAYEQYF.

V gene TRBV5-8 combines with J gene TRBJ1-2; tentatively, D is TRBD1 (5 bases). Germline V gives CDR1 SGHTS, CDR2 YDEGEE. The CDR3 is made up of 14 amino acids. V lost 4 bases and J 2 bases, leaving 12 bases between the germline ends. CDR3 residues: CASSLPGTNYGYTF. Here the CDR3 DNA reads TGTGCCAGCAGCCTCCCTGGGACCAACTATGGCTACACCTTC.

This sequence joins TRBV19 and TRBJ2-3, with TRBD1 matching over 8 bases. CDR3 length equals 14 residues. Germline CDR1 LNHDA, CDR2 SQIVND (reference sequence). The trim removed 5 bases at V and 5 bases at J, leaving 6 bases unmatched. This chain's CDR3 is CASSSGQGGDTQYF. The CDR3 DNA reads TGTGCCAGTAGTTCTGGACAGGGTGGAGATACGCAGTATTTT.

This CDR3 reads CASSIGGSYLLGYTF. The CDR3 DNA sequence: TGTGCCAGTAGTATCGGGGGCAGCTACCTGTTAGGCTACACCTTC. V gene TRBV19 combines with J gene TRBJ1-2, with a weak D call TRBD1 (6 bases). The germline V gene encodes CDR1 LNHDA and CDR2 SQIVND (reference sequence). V lost 3 bases and J lost 8, with 19 bases in between. There are 15 residues in the CDR3.